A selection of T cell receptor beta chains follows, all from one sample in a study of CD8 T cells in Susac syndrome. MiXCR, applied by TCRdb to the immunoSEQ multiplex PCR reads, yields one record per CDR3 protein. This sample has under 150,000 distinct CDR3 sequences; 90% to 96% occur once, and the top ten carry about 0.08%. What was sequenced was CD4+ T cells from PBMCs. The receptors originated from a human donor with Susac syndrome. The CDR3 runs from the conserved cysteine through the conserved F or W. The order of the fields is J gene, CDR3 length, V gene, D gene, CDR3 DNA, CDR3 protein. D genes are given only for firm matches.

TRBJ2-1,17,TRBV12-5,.,TGTGCTAGTGGTTTGGTACTAGCAGGAACCCCTATCGGAGAGCAGTTCTTC,CASGLVLAGTPIGEQFF
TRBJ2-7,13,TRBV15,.,TGTGCCACCAGCAGGTCGGGTCGGGACGAGCAGTACTTC,CATSRSGRDEQYF
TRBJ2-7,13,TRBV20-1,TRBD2,TGCAGTGCTACCCAGCGGGAGGGCTTCGAGCAGTACTTC,CSATQREGFEQYF
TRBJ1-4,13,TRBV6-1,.,TGTGCCAGCAGACGGACCAGCGGGGAAAAACTGTTTTTT,CASRRTSGEKLFF
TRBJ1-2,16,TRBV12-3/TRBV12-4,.,TGTGCCAGCAGTTTAGGGGCAGGCCGGCAGAACCATGGCTACACCTTC,CASSLGAGRQNHGYTF
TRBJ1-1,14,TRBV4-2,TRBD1,TGTGCCAGCAGCCAAGAACAGGGGGAATGGGGAGCTTTCTTT,CASSQEQGEWGAFF
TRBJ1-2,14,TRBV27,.,TGTGCCAGCAGTTTAGAGGGAGGACCGGGTGGCTACACCTTC,CASSLEGGPGGYTF
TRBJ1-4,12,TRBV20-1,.,TGCAGTGCTAGAAGGACTAATGAAAAACTGTTTTTT,CSARRTNEKLFF
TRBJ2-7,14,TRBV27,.,TGTGCCAGCAGTTTGGCAGGGGGGAAGGCGAGGCAGTACTTC,CASSLAGGKARQYF
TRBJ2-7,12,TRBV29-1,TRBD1,TGCAGCGTCGGACAGGGTAACAACGAGCAGTACTTC,CSVGQGNNEQYF
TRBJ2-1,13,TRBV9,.,TGTGCCAGCAGCGCGAGAGACTGGGGCTGGCAGTTCTTC,CASSARDWGWQFF